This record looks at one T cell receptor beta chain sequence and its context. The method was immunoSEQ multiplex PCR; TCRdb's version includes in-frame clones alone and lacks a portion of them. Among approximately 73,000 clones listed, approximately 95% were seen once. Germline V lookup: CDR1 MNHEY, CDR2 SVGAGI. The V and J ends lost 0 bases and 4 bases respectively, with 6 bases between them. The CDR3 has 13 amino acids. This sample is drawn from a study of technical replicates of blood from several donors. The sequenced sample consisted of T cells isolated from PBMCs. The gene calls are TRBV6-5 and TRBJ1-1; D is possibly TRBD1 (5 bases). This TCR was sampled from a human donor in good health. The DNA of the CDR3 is TGTGCCAGCAGTTACTCAGGGGTCACTGAAGCTTTCTTT. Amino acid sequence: CASSYSGVTEAFF.